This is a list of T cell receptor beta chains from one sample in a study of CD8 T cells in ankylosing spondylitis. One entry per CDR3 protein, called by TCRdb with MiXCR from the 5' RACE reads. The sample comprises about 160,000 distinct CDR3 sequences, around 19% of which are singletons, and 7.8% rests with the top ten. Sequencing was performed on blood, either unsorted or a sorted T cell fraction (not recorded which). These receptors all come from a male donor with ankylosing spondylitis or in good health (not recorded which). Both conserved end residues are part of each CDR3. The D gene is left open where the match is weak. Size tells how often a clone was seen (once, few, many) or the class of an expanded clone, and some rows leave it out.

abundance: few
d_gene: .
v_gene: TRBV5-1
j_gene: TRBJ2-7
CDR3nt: TGCGCCAGCCGGGATATAAACGGGAGATACGAGCAGTACTTC
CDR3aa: CASRDINGRYEQYF

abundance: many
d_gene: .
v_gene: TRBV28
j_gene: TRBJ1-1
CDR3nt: TGTGCCAGCAACGCAAATCGTCTCCCACTGAACACTGAAGCTTTCTTT
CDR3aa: CASNANRLPLNTEAFF

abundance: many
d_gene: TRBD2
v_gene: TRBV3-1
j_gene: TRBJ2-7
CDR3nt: TGTGCCAGCAGCCAGGGGGGGACTAGCGGTTTCTCCTACGAGCAGTACTTC
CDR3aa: CASSQGGTSGFSYEQYF

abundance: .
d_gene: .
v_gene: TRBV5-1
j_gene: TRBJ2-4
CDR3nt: TGCGCCAGCAGTCCCGGTGCGACTTTACCGGGGGACATTCAGTACTTC
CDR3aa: CASSPGATLPGDIQYF

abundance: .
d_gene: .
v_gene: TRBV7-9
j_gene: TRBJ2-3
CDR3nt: TGTGCCAGCAGCCCGGCCGTTTTCAACCCGTATTTT
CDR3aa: CASSPAVFNPYF

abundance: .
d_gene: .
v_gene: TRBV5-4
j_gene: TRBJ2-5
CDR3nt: TGTGCCAGCAGCCAAGGGGGTTCCCAAGAGACCCAGTACTTC
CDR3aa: CASSQGGSQETQYF

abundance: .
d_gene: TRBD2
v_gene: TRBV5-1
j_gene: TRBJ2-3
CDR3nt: TGCGCCAGCAGGGTACTAGCGGATGACCTATATACGCAGTATTTT
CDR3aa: CASRVLADDLYTQYF

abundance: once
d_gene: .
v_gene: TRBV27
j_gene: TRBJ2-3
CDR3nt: TGTGCCAGCAGTTTGGACGCGGGAACGGATACGCAGTATTTT
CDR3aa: CASSLDAGTDTQYF

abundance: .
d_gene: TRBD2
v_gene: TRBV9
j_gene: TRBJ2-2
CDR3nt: TGTGCCGGCAGCGCCGGACTAGCGGGGAACACCGGGGAGCTGTTTTTT
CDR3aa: CAGSAGLAGNTGELFF

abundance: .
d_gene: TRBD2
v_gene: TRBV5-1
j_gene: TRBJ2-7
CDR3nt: TGCGCCAGCAGCGAATCCCGGACTAGCGGTTACGAGCAGTACTTC
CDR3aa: CASSESRTSGYEQYF

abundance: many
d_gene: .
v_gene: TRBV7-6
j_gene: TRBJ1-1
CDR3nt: TGTGCCAGCAGCTTATCATCCAAGATGAACACTGAAGCTTTCTTT
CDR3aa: CASSLSSKMNTEAFF

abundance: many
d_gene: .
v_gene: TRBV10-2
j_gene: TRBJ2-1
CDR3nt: TGCGCCAGCAGTGTCGGGCGGCACTCCTACAATGAGCAGTTCTTC
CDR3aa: CASSVGRHSYNEQFF

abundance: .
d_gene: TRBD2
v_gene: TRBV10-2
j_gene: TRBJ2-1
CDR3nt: TGCGCCAGCCGGAGGGGTGGCGGGAGCTCCTACAATGAGCAGTTCTTC
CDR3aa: CASRRGGGSSYNEQFF

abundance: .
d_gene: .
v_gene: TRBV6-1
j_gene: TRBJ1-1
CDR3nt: TGTGCCAGCAGTGAAATGGGTTGGGCTGAAGCTTTCTTT
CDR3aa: CASSEMGWAEAFF

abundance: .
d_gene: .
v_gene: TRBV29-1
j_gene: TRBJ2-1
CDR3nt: TGCAGCGTTCGGGTCAATGAGCAGTTCTTC
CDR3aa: CSVRVNEQFF

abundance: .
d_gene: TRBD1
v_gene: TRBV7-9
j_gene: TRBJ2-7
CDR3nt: TGTGCCAGCAGCTCGACAGGGTCCTACGAGCAGTACTTC
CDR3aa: CASSSTGSYEQYF